The rows below give T cell receptor beta chains drawn from one sample of a study of CXCR3-negative and CXCR3-positive naive CD8 T cells. TCRdb processed the 5' RACE reads again and assigns one entry to each CDR3 protein, with no DNA. In all, the sample yields some 130,000 distinct CDR3 sequences. The material sequenced was naive CXCR3+ CD8+ T cells from blood. All receptors derive from a human donor in good health. Some clones in this sample may be carry-over from other donors' samples. CDR3s include the opening cysteine and the closing phenylalanine or tryptophan.

TRBV29-1	TRBJ1-1	CSVDPANTEAFF
TRBV7-3	TRBJ1-5	CASSLRGDPNQPQHF
TRBV28	TRBJ2-7	CASSFGRGNSEQYF
TRBV2	TRBJ2-1	CARGERDNEQFF
TRBV10-3	TRBJ1-4	CAISDKAGTDEKLFF
TRBV28	TRBJ2-7	CASSFGGEIYEQYF
TRBV28	TRBJ1-6	CASSLHAGKPLHF
TRBV3-1	TRBJ2-7	CASSQVGGQQYF
TRBV28	TRBJ2-7	CASSSPSPREGEQYF
TRBV4-1	TRBJ2-7	CASSQVGTYEQYF
TRBV19	TRBJ1-5	CASSISDSNQPQHF
TRBV7-9	TRBJ2-5	CASSSTGGIETQYF
TRBV7-6	TRBJ2-1	CASSHSGPLYNEQFF
TRBV29-1	TRBJ2-7	CSVKQGVEQYF
TRBV6-2/TRBV6-3	TRBJ2-1	CASSYPTTSGGPNEQFF
TRBV7-9	TRBJ1-5	CASSLDGGKQPQHF
TRBV9	TRBJ2-7	CASSAPGYYEQYF
TRBV5-1	TRBJ2-7	CASSLWTDGSYEQYF
TRBV12-3/TRBV12-4	TRBJ1-5	CASSLVLVGHSNQPQHF
TRBV28	TRBJ2-7	CASRGTISYEQYF
TRBV28	TRBJ2-3	CASSLTSSGGLTTDTQYF
TRBV12-3/TRBV12-4	TRBJ2-7	CASSDGRDYEQYF
TRBV7-2	TRBJ2-7	CASSLWTSGQYF
TRBV7-3	TRBJ2-5	CASSLTPRSETQYF
TRBV27	TRBJ2-3	CASSLLEGGTDTQYF
TRBV12-3/TRBV12-4	TRBJ2-5	CASSPPGGGYQETQYF
TRBV28	TRBJ2-1	CASSSPPGQQFF
TRBV28	TRBJ1-5	CASSGQGTYWNQPQHF
TRBV12-3/TRBV12-4	TRBJ2-5	CASSGTDQETQYF
TRBV20-1	TRBJ2-1	CSARGKQDMASYNEQFF
TRBV5-1	TRBJ2-7	CASSWTNGVYEQYF
TRBV7-2	TRBJ2-7	CASTSPSSYEQYF
TRBV29-1	TRBJ2-1	CSVEGGLAGNEQFF
TRBV9	TRBJ1-4	CASSVGTGEEKLFF
TRBV14	TRBJ2-1	CASSHLAGDSEQFF
TRBV9	TRBJ2-2	CASSVVQSGKLFF
TRBV29-1	TRBJ2-1	CSSGQGYNEQFF
TRBV3-2	TRBJ1-1	CASGRQLNTEAFF
TRBV7-3	TRBJ2-7	CASGPNSYEQYF
TRBV6-9	TRBJ2-1	CASSYHRTSGNNEQFF
TRBV29-1	TRBJ2-1	CSVEAGAYSYNEQFF
TRBV7-9	TRBJ1-1	CASSIVGAGGRTEAFF
TRBV5-4	TRBJ1-1	CASSLAGGVMETEAFF
TRBV24-1	TRBJ2-7	CATSDLTSSEQYF
TRBV27	TRBJ2-7	CASSFSRDQPSYEQYF
TRBV28	TRBJ2-3	CASGDGPWTGKNTDTQYF
TRBV11-3	TRBJ2-7	CASSSITHEQYF
TRBV7-2	TRBJ2-7	CASSTGTGYHEQYF